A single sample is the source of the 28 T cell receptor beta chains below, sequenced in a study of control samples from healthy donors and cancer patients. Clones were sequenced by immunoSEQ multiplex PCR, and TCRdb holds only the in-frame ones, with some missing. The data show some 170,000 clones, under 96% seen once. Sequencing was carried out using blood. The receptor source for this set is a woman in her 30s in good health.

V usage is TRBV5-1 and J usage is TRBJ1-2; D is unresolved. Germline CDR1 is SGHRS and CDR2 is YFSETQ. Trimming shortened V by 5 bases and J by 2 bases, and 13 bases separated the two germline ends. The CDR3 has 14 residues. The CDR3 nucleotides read TGCGCCAGCAGGACCGGTGTAGAGAACTATGGCTACACCTTC. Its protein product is CASRTGVENYGYTF.

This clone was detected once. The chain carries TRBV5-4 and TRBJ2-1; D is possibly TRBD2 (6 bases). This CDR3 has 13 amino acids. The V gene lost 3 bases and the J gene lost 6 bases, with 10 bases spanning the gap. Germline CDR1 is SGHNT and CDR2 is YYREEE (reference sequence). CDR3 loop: CASSYGGFNEQFF. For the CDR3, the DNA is TGTGCCAGCAGCTACGGAGGGTTCAATGAGCAGTTCTTC. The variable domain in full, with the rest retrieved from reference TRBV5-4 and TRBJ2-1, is ETGVTQSPTHLIKTRGQQVTLRCSSQSGHNTVSWYQQALGQGPQFIFQYYREEENGRGNFPPRFSGLQFPNYSSELNVNALELDDSALYLCASSYGGFNEQFFGPGTRLTVL.

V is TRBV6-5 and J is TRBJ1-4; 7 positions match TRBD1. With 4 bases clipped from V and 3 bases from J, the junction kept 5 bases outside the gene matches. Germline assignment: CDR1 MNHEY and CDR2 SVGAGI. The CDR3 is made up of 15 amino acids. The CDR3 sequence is CASSLLGQPNEKLFF. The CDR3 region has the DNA TGTGCCAGCAGTTTATTGGGACAGCCTAATGAAAAACTGTTTTTT.

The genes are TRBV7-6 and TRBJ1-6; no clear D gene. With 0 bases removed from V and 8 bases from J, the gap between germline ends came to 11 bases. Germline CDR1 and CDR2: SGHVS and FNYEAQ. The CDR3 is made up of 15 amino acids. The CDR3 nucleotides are TGTGCCAGCAGCTTAGCCCAGCGGATCGATTCACCCCTCCACTTT. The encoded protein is CASSLAQRIDSPLHF.

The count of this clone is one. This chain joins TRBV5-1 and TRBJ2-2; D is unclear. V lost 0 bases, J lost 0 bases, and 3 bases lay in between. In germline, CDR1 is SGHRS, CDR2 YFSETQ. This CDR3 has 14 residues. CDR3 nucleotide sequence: TGCGCCAGCAGCTTGGGCGCGAACACCGGGGAGCTGTTTTTT. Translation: CASSLGANTGELFF. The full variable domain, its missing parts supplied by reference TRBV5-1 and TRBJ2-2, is KAGVTQTPRYLIKTRGQQVTLSCSPISGHRSVSWYQQTPGQGLQFLFEYFSETQRNKGNFPGRFSGRQFSNSRSEMNVSTLELGDSALYLCASSLGANTGELFFGEGSRLTVL.

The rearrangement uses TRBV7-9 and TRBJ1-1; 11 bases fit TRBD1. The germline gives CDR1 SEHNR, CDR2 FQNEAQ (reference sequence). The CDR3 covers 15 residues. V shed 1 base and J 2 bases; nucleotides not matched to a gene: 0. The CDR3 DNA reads TGTGCCAGCAGCTTAGGGACAGGGGGCAACACTGAAGCTTTCTTT. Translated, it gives CASSLGTGGNTEAFF. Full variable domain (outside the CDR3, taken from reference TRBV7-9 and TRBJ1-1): DTGVSQNPRHKITKRGQNVTFRCDPISEHNRLYWYRQTLGQGPEFLTYFQNEAQLEKSRLLSDRFSAERPKGSFSTLEIQRTEQGDSAMYLCASSLGTGGNTEAFFGQGTRLTVV.

CDR3 DNA sequence: TGCGCCAGCAGTGGGTCCTACGAGCAGTACTTC. Protein product: CASSGSYEQYF. The chain combines TRBV4-1 with TRBJ2-7; D remains unclear. This CDR3 comprises 11 residues. V lost 6 bases and J 1 base, leaving 4 bases between the germline ends. Per the germline V gene, CDR1 is MGHRA and CDR2 is YSYEKL.

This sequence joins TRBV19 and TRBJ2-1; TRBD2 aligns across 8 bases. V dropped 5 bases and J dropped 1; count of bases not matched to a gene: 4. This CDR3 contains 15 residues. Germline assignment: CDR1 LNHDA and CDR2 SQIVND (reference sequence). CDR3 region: CASSAAGGSYNEQFF. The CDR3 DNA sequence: TGTGCCAGTAGTGCCGCGGGAGGTTCCTACAATGAGCAGTTCTTC.

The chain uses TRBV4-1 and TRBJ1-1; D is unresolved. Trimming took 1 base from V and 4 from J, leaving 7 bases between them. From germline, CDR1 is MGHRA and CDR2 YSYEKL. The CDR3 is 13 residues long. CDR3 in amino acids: CASSQGRGTEAFF. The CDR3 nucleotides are TGCGCCAGCAGCCAAGGGAGAGGCACTGAAGCTTTCTTT.

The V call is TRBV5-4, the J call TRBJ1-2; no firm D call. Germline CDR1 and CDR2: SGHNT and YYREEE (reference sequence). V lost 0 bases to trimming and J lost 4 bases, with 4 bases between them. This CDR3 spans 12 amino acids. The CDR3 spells CASSLDTYGYTF. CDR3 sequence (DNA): TGTGCCAGCAGCTTGGATACCTATGGCTACACCTTC.

In DNA, the CDR3 is TGCGCCAGCAGCTATAACTCGGATTCACCCCTCCACTTT. Amino acids: CASSYNSDSPLHF. V and J are TRBV5-1 and TRBJ1-6; D not certain. Germline loops: CDR1 SGHRS, CDR2 YFSETQ. V was cut by 3 bases and J by 8 bases, with 9 bases left in between. The CDR3 is made up of 13 amino acids.

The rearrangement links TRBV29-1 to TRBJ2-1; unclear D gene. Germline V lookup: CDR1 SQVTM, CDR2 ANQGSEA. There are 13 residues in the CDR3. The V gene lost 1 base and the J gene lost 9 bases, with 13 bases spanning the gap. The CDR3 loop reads CSVEGRLYVEQFF. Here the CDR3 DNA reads TGCAGCGTTGAAGGTCGTCTGTACGTTGAGCAGTTCTTC.

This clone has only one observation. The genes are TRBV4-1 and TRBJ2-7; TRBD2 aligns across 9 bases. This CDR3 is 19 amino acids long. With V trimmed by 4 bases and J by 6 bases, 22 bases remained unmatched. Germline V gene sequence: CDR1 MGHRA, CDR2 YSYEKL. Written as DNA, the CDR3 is TGCGCCAGCAGCCCCCTACACTTTGGTAGCGGGAGCGTTCTACGCGAGCAGTACTTC. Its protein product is CASSPLHFGSGSVLREQYF.

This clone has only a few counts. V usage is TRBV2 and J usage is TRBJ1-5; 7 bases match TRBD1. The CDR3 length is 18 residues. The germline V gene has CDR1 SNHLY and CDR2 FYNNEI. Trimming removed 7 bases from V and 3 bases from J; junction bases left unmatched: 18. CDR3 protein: CASTVGGPGTAINQPQHF. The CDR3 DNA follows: TGTGCCAGCACAGTGGGGGGTCCCGGGACAGCGATCAATCAGCCCCAGCATTTT.

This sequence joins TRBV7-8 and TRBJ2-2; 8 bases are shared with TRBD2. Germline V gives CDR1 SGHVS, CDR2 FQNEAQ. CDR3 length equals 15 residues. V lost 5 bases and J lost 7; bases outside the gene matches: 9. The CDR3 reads CASSLRAGGIGELFF. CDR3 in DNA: TGTGCCAGCAGCCTGAGGGCGGGGGGTATCGGGGAGCTGTTTTTT. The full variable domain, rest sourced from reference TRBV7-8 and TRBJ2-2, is GAGVSQSPRYKVAKRGQDVALRCDPISGHVSLFWYQQALGQGPEFLTYFQNEAQLDKSGLPSDRFFAERPEGSVSTLKIQRTQQEDSAVYLCASSLRAGGIGELFFGEGSRLTVL.

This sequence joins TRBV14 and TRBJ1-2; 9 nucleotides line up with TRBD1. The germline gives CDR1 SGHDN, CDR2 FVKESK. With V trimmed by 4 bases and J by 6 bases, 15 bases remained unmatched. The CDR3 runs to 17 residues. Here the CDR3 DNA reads TGTGCCAGCAGCCCCCCCATGCGGGGACAGGGAATTAATGGCTACACCTTC. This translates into CASSPPMRGQGINGYTF. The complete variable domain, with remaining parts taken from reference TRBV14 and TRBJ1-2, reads EAGVTQFPSHSVIEKGQTVTLRCDPISGHDNLYWYRRVMGKEIKFLLHFVKESKQDESGMPNNRFLAERTGGTYSTLKVQPAELEDSGVYFCASSPPMRGQGINGYTFGSGTRLTVV.

CDR3 in amino acids: CASTVTGFNSPLHF. The CDR3 region has the DNA TGTGCCAGCACCGTTACAGGGTTTAATTCACCCCTCCACTTT. The V and J genes are TRBV28 and TRBJ1-6, with D tentatively TRBD1 (6 bases). The germline gives CDR1 MDHEN, CDR2 SYDVKM. Trimming removed 7 bases from V and 6 bases from J, with 13 bases in between. This CDR3 has 14 amino acids.

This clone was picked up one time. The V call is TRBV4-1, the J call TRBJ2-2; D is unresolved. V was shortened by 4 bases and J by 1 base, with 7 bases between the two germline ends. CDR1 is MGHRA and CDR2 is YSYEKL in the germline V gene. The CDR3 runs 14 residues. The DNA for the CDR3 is TGCGCCAGCAGCCGCACAGTGAACACCGGGGAGCTGTTTTTT. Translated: CASSRTVNTGELFF.

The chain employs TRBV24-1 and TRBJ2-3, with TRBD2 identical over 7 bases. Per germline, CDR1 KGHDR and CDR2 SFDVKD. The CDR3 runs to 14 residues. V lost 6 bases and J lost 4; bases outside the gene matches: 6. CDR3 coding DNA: TGTGCCACCAGTCTGTCGGGGGGATCAGATACGCAGTATTTT. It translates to CATSLSGGSDTQYF.

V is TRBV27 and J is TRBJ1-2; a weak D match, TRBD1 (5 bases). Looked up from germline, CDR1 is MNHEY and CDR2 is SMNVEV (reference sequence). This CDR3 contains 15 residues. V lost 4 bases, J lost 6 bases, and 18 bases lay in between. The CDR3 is CASSSQRDGRDGYTF. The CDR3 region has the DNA TGTGCCAGCAGTTCGCAACGGGACGGTCGAGATGGCTACACCTTC.

CDR3 sequence (DNA): TGCGCCAGCAGCTTGGAACTCGACACTGAAGCTTTCTTT. This translates into CASSLELDTEAFF. The chain has TRBV5-1 and TRBJ1-1; D ambiguous. CDR3 size: 13 residues. Germline V gene data show CDR1 as SGHRS and CDR2 as YFSETQ. V lost 0 bases, J lost 3 bases, and 6 bases lay in between.

The CDR3: CASSSGQGPPNEQFF. The CDR3 bases are TGCGCCAGCAGCTCAGGACAGGGGCCCCCCAATGAGCAGTTCTTC. The J gene is TRBJ2-1, the V gene TRBV5-1; 9 bases agree with TRBD1. J lost 6 bases, V lost 3 bases, and 7 bases had no gene match. The CDR3 has 15 amino acids. Germline V gene sequence: CDR1 SGHRS, CDR2 YFSETQ.

The CDR3 DNA sequence: TGTGCCAGCCGCCCCGGGACAGGGTTTCAGCCCCAGCATTTT. This codes for CASRPGTGFQPQHF. The chain joins TRBV2 to TRBJ1-5, with 9 bases matching TRBD1. The V gene's germline CDR1 is SNHLY and CDR2 FYNNEI. V lost 8 bases to trimming and J lost 6 bases; unmatched junction nucleotides: 8. CDR3 length: 14 residues.

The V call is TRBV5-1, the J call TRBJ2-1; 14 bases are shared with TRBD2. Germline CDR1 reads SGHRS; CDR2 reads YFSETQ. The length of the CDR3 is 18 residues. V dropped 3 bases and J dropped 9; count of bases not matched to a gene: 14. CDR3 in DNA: TGCGCCAGCAGCTACGGACTAGCGGGGGGTGTCCCGTCTTCTGAGCAGTTCTTC. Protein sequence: CASSYGLAGGVPSSEQFF. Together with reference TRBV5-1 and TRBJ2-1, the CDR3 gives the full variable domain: KAGVTQTPRYLIKTRGQQVTLSCSPISGHRSVSWYQQTPGQGLQFLFEYFSETQRNKGNFPGRFSGRQFSNSRSEMNVSTLELGDSALYLCASSYGLAGGVPSSEQFFGPGTRLTVL.

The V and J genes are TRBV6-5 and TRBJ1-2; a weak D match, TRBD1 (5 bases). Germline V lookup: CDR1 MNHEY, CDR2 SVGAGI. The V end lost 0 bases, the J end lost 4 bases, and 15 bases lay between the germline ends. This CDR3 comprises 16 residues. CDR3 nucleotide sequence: TGTGCCAGCAGTTACTCGACCGTTACAGGAGGCTATGGCTACACCTTC. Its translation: CASSYSTVTGGYGYTF.

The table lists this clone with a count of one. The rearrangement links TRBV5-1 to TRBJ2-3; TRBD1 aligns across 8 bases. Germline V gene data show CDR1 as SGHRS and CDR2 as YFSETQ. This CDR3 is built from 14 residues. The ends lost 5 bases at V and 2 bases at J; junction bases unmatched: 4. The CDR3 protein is CASSEDRATDTQYF. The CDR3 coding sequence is TGCGCCAGCAGTGAGGACAGGGCCACAGATACGCAGTATTTT.

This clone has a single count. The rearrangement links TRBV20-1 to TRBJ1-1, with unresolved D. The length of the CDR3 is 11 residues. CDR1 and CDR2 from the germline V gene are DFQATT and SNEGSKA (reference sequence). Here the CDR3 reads CRMDDWTEAFF. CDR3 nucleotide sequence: TGCAGAATGGACGACTGGACTGAAGCTTTCTTT.

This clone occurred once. In DNA form, the CDR3 reads TGCGCCAGCAGCCAAGGGTTTACAGATACGCAGTATTTT. Translating gives CASSQGFTDTQYF. This chain joins TRBV4-1 and TRBJ2-3; D is undetermined. The CDR3 has 13 amino acids. With 1 base removed from V and 3 bases from J, the gap between germline ends came to 5 bases. The germline CDR1 and CDR2 sequences are MGHRA and YSYEKL.